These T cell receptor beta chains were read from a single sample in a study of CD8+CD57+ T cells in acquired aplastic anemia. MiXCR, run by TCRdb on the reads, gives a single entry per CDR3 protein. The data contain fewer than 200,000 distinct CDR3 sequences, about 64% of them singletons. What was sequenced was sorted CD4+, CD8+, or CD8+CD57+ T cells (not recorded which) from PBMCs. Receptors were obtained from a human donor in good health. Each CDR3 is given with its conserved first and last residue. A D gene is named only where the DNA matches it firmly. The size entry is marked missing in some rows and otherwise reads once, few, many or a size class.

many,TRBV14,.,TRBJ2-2,CASSNHPAPGELFF,TGTGCCAGCAGCAATCATCCGGCGCCCGGGGAGCTGTTTTTT
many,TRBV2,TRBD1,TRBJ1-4,CASSYPGQDNEKLFF,TGTGCCAGCAGTTATCCGGGACAGGACAATGAAAAACTGTTTTTT
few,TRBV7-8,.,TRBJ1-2,CASSFNNYGYTF,TGTGCCAGCAGCTTTAACAACTATGGCTACACCTTC
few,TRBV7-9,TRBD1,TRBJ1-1,CASSLGDRMNTEAFF,TGTGCCAGCAGCTTAGGGGACAGAATGAACACTGAAGCTTTCTTT
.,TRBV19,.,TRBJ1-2,CASSMTATAAYGYTF,TGTGCCAGTAGTATGACGGCGACAGCAGCCTATGGCTACACCTTC
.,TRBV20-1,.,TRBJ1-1,CSASIPGVTEAFF,TGCAGTGCTAGTATTCCGGGGGTAACTGAAGCTTTCTTT
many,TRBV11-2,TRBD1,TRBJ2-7,CASSLGQGDYEQYF,TGTGCCAGCAGCTTAGGCCAGGGGGACTACGAGCAGTACTTC
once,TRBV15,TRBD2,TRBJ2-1,CATSSFGTSGRSNEQFF,TGTGCCACCAGCAGCTTCGGGACTAGCGGGAGGTCCAATGAGCAGTTCTTC
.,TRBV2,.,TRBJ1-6,CASSATGSSYNSPLHF,TGTGCCAGCAGTGCAACAGGGAGCTCCTATAATTCACCCCTCCACTTT
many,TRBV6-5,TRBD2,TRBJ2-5,CASSLGTSGSVETQYF,TGTGCCAGCAGCCTCGGGACTAGCGGGAGTGTAGAGACCCAGTACTTC
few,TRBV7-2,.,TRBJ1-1,CASSFGRATEAFF,TGTGCCAGCAGCTTCGGCAGGGCCACTGAAGCTTTCTTT
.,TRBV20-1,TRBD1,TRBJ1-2,CSLDRGNYGYTF,TGCAGCTTGGACAGGGGAAACTATGGCTACACCTTC
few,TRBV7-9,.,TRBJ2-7,CASSAVEARYF,TGTGCCAGCAGCGCGGTCGAGGCGCGGTACTTC
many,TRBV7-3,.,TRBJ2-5,CASSSNLDSRKETQYF,TGTGCCAGCAGCTCTAACCTAGACAGCCGTAAAGAGACCCAGTACTTC
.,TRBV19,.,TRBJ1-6,CASSSRDNSPLHF,TGTGCCAGTAGCTCCAGGGATAATTCACCCCTCCACTTT
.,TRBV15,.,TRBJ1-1,CATSTGGLAAEAFF,TGTGCCACCAGCACGGGGGGTCTTGCCGCTGAAGCTTTCTTT
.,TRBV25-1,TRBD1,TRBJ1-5,CASSTTGGNQPQHF,TGTGCCAGCAGTACCACAGGGGGCAATCAGCCCCAGCATTTC
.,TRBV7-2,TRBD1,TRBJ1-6,CASSLGAGGAQFGSPLHF,TGTGCCAGCAGCCTAGGGGCAGGGGGCGCCCAGTTCGGTTCACCCCTCCACTTT
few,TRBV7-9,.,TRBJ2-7,CASSLGDSYNSYEQYF,TGTGCCAGCAGCTTGGGAGACAGCTATAATTCCTACGAGCAGTACTTC
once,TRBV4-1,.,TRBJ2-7,CASRPTGNEQYF,TGTGCCAGCAGGCCCACAGGGAACGAGCAGTACTTC